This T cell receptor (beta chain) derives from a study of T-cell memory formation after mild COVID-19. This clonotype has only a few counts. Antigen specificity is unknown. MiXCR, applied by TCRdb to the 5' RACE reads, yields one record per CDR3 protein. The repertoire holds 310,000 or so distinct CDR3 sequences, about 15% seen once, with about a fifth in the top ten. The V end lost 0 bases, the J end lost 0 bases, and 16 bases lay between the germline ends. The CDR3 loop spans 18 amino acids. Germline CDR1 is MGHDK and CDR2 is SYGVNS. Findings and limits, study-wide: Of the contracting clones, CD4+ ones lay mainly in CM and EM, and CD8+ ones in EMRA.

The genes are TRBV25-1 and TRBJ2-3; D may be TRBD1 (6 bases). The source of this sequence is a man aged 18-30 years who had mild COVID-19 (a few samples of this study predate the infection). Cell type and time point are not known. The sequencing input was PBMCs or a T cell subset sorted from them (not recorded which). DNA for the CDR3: TGTGCCAGCAGTGAATACTGGGGGACAAAGACTAGCACAGATACGCAGTATTTT. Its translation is CASSEYWGTKTSTDTQYF.